Listed below are T cell receptor beta chains from one sample, sequenced in a study of cytomegalovirus exposure and HLA in healthy donors. This table comes from immunoSEQ multiplex PCR, and its TCRdb copy is limited to in-frame clones, with some not included. This repertoire shows over 100,000 clones, around 87% found once; its top ten account for just under 6.5%. Input material: PBMCs. The receptors stem from a woman under 30 in good health and CMV-seropositive. The CDR3 runs from the conserved cysteine through the conserved F or W. A D gene is named only where the DNA matches it firmly. The size field is filled for only some rows; it gives once, few, many or a size class.

clone_size j_call d_call v_call cdr3_nt cdr3_aa
- TRBJ1-2 TRBD1 TRBV18 TGTGCCAGCTCACCACCGGGACAGGGGACCTATGGCTACACCTTC CASSPPGQGTYGYTF
- TRBJ2-1 TRBD2 TRBV5-4 TGTGCCAGCAGCTTGGCCGTAGCGGGAGGTCGGAATGAGCAGTTCTTC CASSLAVAGGRNEQFF
- TRBJ1-1 - TRBV29-1 TGCAGCGTTCTCAGATACACTGAAGCTTTCTTT CSVLRYTEAFF
- TRBJ2-7 - TRBV30 TGTGCCTGGAGGCTGGCAGGGTGGCTGGACGAGCAGTACTTC CAWRLAGWLDEQYF
- TRBJ2-3 TRBD2 TRBV7-9 TGTGCCAGCAGCTTAGCCCTCGGGCTAGCGGAAAGCACAGATACGCAGTATTTT CASSLALGLAESTDTQYF
- TRBJ2-5 - TRBV5-1 TGCGCCAGCAGCGTACAGGGTAACCAAGAGACCCAGTACTTC CASSVQGNQETQYF
- TRBJ2-1 TRBD2 TRBV11-3 TGTGCCAGCAGCCTGATCGGGGGGGGCGCTGAGCAGTTCTTC CASSLIGGGAEQFF
few TRBJ2-7 - TRBV2 TGTGCCAGCAGTGGTGTACAGAACTACGAGCAGTACTTC CASSGVQNYEQYF
- TRBJ2-7 TRBD1 TRBV4-1 TGCGCCAGCAGCCCTTGGACAGGACCCTACGAGCAGTACTTC CASSPWTGPYEQYF
- TRBJ2-1 TRBD2 TRBV6-5 TGTGCCAGCAGAAGCGGGAGTGGGAATGAGCAGTTCTTC CASRSGSGNEQFF
- TRBJ1-1 TRBD1 TRBV9 TGTGCCAGCGGGAGGGGACAGGTGAAGAACACTGAAGCTTTCTTT CASGRGQVKNTEAFF
once TRBJ2-7 TRBD1 TRBV5-1 TGCGCCAGCAGCTCCTCCGGGACAGGGGGCTACGAGCAGTACTTC CASSSSGTGGYEQYF